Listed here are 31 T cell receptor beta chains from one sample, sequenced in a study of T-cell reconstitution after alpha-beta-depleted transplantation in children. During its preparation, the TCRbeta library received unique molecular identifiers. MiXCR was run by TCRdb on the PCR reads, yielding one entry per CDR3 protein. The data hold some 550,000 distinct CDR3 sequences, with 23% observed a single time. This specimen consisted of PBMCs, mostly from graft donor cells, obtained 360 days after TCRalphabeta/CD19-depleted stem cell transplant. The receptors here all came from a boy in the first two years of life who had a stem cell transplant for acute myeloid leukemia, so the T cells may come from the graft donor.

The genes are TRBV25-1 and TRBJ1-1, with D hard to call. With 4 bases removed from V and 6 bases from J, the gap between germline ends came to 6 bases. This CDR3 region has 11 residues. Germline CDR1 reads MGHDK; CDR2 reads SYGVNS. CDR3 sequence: CASSGRAEAFF. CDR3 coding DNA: TGTGCCAGCAGTGGTCGGGCTGAAGCTTTCTTT.

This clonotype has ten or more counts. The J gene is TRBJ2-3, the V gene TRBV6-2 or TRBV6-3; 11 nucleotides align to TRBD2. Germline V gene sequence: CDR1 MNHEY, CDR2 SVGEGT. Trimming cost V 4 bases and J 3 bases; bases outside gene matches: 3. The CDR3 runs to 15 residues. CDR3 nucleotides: TGTGCCAGCAGTTTACTAGCGGGGGCGACAGATACGCAGTATTTT. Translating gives CASSLLAGATDTQYF.

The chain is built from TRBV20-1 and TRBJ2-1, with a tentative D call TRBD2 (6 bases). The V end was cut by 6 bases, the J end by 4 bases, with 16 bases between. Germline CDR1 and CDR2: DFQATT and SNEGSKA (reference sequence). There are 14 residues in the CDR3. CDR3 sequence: CSAPGSGAYNEQFF. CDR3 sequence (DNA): TGCAGTGCACCCGGATCGGGAGCATACAATGAGCAGTTCTTC.

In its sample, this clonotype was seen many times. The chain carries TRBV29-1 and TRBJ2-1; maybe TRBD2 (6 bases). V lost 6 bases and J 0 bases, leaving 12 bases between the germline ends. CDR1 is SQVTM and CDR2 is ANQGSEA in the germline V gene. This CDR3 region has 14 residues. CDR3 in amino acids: CSVWGLPSYNEQFF. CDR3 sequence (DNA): TGCAGCGTGTGGGGACTGCCCTCCTACAATGAGCAGTTCTTC.

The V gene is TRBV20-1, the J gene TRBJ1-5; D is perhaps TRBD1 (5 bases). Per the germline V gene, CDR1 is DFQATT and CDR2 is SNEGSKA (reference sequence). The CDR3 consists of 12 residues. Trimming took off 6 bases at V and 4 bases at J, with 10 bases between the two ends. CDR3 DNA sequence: TGCAGTGCCCTCGACAGAAATCAGCCCCAGCATTTT. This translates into CSALDRNQPQHF.

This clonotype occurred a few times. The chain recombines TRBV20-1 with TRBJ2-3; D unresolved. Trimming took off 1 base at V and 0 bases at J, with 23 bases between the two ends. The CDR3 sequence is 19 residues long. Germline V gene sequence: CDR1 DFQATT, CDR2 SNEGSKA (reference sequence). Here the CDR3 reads CSARGGSSTVKHSTDTQYF. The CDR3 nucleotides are TGCAGTGCTAGAGGTGGTAGCTCTACGGTGAAACATAGCACAGATACGCAGTATTTT.

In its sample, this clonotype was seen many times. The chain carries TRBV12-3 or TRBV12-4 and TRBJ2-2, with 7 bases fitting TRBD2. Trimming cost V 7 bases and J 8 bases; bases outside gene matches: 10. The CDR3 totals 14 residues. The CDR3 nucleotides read TGTGCCAGCAACCTGGGGGGAGGGAAAGGGGAGCTGTTTTTT. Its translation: CASNLGGGKGELFF.

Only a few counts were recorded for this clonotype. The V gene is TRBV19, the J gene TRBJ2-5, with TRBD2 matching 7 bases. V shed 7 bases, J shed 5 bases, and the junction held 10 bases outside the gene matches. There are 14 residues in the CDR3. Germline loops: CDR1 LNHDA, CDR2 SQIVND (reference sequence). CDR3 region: CASTPSRRGETQYF. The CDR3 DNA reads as TGTGCCAGTACCCCATCCCGGCGGGGGGAGACCCAGTACTTC. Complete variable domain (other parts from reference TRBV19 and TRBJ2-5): DGGITQSPKYLFRKEGQNVTLSCEQNLNHDAMYWYRQDPGQGLRLIYYSQIVNDFQKGDIAEGYSVSREKKESFPLTVTSAQKNPTAFYLCASTPSRRGETQYFGPGTRLLVL.

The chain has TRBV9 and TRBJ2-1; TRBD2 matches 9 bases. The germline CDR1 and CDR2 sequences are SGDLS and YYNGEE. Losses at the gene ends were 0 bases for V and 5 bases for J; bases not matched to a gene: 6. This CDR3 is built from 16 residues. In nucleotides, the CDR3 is TGTGCCAGCAGCGTAGAGGGCGGGGGGGCACACAATGAGCAGTTCTTC. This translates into CASSVEGGGAHNEQFF.

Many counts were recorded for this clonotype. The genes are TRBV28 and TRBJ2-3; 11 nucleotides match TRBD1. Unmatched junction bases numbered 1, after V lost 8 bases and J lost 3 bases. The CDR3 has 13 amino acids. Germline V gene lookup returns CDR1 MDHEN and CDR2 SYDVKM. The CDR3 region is CASRDRGTDTQYF. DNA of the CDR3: TGTGCCAGCCGGGACAGGGGGACAGATACGCAGTATTTT.

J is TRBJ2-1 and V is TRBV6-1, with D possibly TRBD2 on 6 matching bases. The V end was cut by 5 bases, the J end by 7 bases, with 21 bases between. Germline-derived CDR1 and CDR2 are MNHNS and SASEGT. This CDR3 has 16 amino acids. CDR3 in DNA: TGTGCCAGCAGTAAACCTGGGGGGACCTTAGGGAATGAGCAGTTCTTC. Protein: CASSKPGGTLGNEQFF.

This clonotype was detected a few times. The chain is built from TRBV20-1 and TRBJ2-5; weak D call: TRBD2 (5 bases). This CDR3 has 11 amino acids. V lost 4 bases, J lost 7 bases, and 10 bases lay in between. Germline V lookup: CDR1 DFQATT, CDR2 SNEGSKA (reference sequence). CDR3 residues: CSAIPGLTQYF. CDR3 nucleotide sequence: TGCAGTGCTATTCCGGGGTTGACCCAGTACTTC.

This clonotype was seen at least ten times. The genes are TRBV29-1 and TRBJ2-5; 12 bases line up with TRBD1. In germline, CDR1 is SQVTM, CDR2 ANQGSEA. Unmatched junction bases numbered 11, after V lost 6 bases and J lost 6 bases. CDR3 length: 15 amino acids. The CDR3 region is CSVRPRGQGAKTQYF. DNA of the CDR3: TGCAGCGTCCGACCTAGGGGACAGGGGGCAAAGACCCAGTACTTC.

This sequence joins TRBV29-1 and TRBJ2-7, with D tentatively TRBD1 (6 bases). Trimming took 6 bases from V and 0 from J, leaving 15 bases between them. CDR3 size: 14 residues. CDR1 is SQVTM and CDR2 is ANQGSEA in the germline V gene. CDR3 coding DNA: TGCAGCGTACGATCACAGGGCCTCTCCTACGAGCAGTACTTC. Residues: CSVRSQGLSYEQYF.

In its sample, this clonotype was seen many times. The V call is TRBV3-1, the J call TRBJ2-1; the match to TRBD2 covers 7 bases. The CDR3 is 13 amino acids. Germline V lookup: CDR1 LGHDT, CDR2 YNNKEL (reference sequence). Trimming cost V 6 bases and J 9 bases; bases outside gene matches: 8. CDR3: CASRPSGAGEQFF. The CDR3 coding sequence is TGTGCCAGCAGACCGAGCGGGGCAGGTGAGCAGTTCTTC.

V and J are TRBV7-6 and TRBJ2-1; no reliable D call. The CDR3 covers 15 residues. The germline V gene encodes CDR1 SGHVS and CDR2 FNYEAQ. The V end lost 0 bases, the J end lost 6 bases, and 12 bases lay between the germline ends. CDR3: CASSLALSPANEQFF. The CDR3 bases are TGTGCCAGCAGCTTAGCGCTAAGCCCAGCCAATGAGCAGTTCTTC.

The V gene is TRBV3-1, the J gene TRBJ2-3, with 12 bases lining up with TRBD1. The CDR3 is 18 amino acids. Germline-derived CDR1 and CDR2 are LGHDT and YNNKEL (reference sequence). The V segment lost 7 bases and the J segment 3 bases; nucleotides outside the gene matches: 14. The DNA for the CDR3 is TGTGCCAGCACCCTATCGGGACAGGGGGCGCCTCGGACAGATACGCAGTATTTT. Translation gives CASTLSGQGAPRTDTQYF.

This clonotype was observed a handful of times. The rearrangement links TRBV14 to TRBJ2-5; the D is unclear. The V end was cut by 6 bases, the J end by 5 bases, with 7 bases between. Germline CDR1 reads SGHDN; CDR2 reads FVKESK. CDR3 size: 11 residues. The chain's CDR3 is CASSQSETQYF. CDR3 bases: TGTGCCAGCAGTCAGTCGGAGACCCAGTACTTC.

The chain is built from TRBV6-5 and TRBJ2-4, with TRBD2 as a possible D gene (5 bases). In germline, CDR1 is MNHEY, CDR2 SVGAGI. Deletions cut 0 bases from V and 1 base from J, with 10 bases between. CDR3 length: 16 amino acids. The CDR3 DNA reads TGTGCCAGCAGTTACTCTACGGGGTCGGCCAAAAACATTCAGTACTTC. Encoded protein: CASSYSTGSAKNIQYF.

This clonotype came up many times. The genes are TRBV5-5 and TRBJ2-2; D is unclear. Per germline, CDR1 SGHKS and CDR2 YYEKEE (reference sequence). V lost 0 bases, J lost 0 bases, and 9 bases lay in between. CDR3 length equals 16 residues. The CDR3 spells CASSLAGRANTGELFF. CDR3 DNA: TGTGCCAGCAGCTTGGCCGGCAGAGCGAACACCGGGGAGCTGTTTTTT.

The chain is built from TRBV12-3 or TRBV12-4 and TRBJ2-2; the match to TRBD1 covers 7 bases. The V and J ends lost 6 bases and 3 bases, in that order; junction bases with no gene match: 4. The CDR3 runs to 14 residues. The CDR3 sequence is CASRRDRDTGELFF. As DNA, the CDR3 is TGTGCCAGCAGACGTGACAGGGACACCGGGGAGCTGTTTTTT.

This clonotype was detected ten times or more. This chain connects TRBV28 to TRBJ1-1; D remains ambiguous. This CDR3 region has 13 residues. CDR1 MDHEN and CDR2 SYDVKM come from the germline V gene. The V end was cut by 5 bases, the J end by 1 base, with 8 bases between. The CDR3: CASSTGANTEAFF. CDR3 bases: TGTGCCAGCAGTACGGGAGCGAACACTGAAGCTTTCTTT.

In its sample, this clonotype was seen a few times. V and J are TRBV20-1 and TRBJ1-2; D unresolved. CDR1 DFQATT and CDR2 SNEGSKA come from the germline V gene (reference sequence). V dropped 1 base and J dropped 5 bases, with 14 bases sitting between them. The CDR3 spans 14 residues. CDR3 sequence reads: CSARGGDSWYGYTF. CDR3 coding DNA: TGCAGTGCTAGAGGTGGGGATTCTTGGTATGGCTACACCTTC.

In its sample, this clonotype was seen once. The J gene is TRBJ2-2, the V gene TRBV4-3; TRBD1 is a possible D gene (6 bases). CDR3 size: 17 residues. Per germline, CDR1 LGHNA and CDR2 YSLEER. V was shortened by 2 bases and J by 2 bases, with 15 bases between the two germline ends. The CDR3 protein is CASSQPSRGQNTGELFF. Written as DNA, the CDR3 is TGCGCCAGCAGCCAACCCAGCAGGGGCCAAAACACCGGGGAGCTGTTTTTT.

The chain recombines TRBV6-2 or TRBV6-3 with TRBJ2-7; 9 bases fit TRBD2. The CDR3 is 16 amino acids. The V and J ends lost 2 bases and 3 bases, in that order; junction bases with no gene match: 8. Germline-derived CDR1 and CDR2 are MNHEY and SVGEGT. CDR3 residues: CASSYVAGGPFYEQYF. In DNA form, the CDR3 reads TGTGCCAGCAGTTACGTTGCGGGGGGGCCCTTCTACGAGCAGTACTTC.

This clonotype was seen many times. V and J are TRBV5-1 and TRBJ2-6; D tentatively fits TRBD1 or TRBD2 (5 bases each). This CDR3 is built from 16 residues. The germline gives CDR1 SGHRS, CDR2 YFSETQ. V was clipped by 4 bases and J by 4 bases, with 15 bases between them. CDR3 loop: CASSPLAGTGANVLTF. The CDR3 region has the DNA TGCGCCAGCAGCCCACTCGCAGGGACCGGGGCCAACGTCCTGACTTTC.

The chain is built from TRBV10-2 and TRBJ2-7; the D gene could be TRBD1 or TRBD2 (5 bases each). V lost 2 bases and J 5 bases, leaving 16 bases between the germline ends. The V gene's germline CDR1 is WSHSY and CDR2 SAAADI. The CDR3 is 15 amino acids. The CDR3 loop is CASSEEGSVDDEQYF. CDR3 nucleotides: TGCGCCAGCAGTGAGGAGGGGAGTGTCGATGACGAGCAGTACTTC.

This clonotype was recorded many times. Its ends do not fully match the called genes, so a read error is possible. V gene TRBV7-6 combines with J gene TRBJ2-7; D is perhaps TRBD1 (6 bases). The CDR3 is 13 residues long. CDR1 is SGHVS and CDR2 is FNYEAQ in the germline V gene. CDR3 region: CASSLDSSYEQYF. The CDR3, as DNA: TGCGCCAGCAGCTTGGACAGCTCCTACGAGCAGTACTTC.

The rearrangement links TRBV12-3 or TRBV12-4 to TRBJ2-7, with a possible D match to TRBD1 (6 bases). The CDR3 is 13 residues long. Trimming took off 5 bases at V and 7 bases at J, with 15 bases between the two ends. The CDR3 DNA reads TGTGCCAGCAGTCCCCCCCAGGGGAAAGAGCAGTACTTC. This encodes CASSPPQGKEQYF.

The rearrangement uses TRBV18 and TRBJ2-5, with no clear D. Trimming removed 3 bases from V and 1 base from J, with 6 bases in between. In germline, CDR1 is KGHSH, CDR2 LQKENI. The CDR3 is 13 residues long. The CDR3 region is CASSPRSQETQYF. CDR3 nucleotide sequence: TGTGCCAGCTCACCGCGGAGCCAAGAGACCCAGTACTTC. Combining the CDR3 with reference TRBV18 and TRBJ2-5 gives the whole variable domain NAGVMQNPRHLVRRRGQEARLRCSPMKGHSHVYWYRQLPEEGLKFMVYLQKENIIDESGMPKERFSAEFPKEGPSILRIQQVVRGDSAAYFCASSPRSQETQYFGPGTRLLVL.

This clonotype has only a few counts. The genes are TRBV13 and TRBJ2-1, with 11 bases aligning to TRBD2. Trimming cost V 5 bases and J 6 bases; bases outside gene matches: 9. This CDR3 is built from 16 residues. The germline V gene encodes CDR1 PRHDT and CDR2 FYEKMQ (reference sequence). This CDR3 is CASSEGTSGWANEQFF. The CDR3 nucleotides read TGTGCCAGCAGCGAGGGGACTAGCGGTTGGGCCAATGAGCAGTTCTTC.